What follows is one T cell receptor (beta chain) and its context. Beta-chain TCR cDNA was generated via 5'RACE template switching with UMIs. Using the 5' RACE reads, TCRdb records one entry per CDR3 protein without DNA. The repertoire table contains roughly 390,000 distinct CDR3 sequences. Germline V gives CDR1 DFQATT, CDR2 SNEGSKA (reference sequence). There are 14 residues in the CDR3. The sample originates from a study of T cells expressing NK-cell markers. The chain is built from TRBV20-1 and TRBJ1-3. Sample: blood T cells: a sorted CD56 or NKG2C T cell subset, CD4+ or CD8+ T cells, or bulk PBMC T cells (not recorded which). The source of this sequence is a woman aged 45-65 years in good health. The CDR3 protein is CSLVEALSGNTIYF.